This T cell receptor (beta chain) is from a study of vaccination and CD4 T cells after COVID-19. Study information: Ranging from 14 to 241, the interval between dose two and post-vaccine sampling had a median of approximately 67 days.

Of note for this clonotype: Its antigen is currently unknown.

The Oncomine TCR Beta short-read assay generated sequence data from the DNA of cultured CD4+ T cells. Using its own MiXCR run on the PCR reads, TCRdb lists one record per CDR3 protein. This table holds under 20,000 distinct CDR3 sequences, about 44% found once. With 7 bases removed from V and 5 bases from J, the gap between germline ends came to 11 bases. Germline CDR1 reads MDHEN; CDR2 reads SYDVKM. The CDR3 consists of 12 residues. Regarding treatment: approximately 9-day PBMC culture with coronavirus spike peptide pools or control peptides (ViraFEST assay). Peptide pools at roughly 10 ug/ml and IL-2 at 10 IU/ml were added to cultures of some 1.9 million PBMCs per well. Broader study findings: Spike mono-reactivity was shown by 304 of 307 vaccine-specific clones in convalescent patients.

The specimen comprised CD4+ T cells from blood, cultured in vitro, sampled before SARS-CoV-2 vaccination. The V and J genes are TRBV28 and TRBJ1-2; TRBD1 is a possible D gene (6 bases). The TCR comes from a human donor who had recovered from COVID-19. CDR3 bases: TGTGCCAGCACCAGGGGTGGGTATGGCTACACCTTC. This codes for CASTRGGYGYTF.